Shown below are 24 T cell receptor beta chains from a single sample sequenced in a study of CD8 T cells in ankylosing spondylitis. From the 5' RACE reads, TCRdb called clonotypes with MiXCR, one entry per CDR3 protein. Of roughly 670,000 distinct CDR3 sequences listed, around 17% are singletons. Findings and limits, study-wide: There was a TCR beta motif, made of eight highly homologous variants, that appeared characteristic of ankylosing spondylitis blood.

No cognate antigen is known for these TCRs. The sequencing input was blood, either unsorted or a sorted T cell fraction (not recorded which). These receptors came from a male donor with ankylosing spondylitis.

The chain carries TRBV20-1 and TRBJ2-3; 14 bases align to TRBD2. Trimming at V came to 0 bases and at J to 5 bases, leaving 4 bases not matched to a gene. Germline V gene data show CDR1 as DFQATT and CDR2 as SNEGSKA (reference sequence). CDR3 size: 16 residues. CDR3 nucleotide sequence: TGCAGTGCTAGAGAGACTAGCGGGGGGGCGGGAGATACGCAGTATTTT. Protein: CSARETSGGAGDTQYF.

This clonotype was counted a few times. The chain recombines TRBV4-3 with TRBJ2-7, with 12 bases fitting TRBD2. CDR1 is LGHNA and CDR2 is YSLEER in the germline V gene. The CDR3 length is 20 residues. With V trimmed by 0 bases and J by 1 base, 13 bases remained unmatched. The CDR3 nucleotides read TGCGCCAGCAGCCAAGATAAGGCTAGCGGGAGGGCCTTGTCTTCCTACGAGCAGTACTTC. Translated, it gives CASSQDKASGRALSSYEQYF.

This clonotype was picked up many times. V usage is TRBV13 and J usage is TRBJ2-1; the D is unclear. V was cut by 6 bases and J by 10 bases, with 10 bases left in between. Germline V lookup: CDR1 PRHDT, CDR2 FYEKMQ (reference sequence). The CDR3 has 11 residues. The CDR3 is CASSSGVEQFF. CDR3 DNA sequence: TGTGCCAGCAGTTCTGGGGTCGAGCAGTTCTTC.

This clonotype was seen a few times. The chain carries TRBV12-3 or TRBV12-4 and TRBJ2-7, with TRBD2 identical over 7 bases. This CDR3 is 16 amino acids long. V was pared by 4 bases and J by 4 bases, with 13 bases of the junction left unmatched. CDR3 sequence: CASSSPTKTSVYEQYF. CDR3 coding DNA: TGTGCCAGCAGTTCTCCAACCAAAACTAGCGTTTACGAGCAGTACTTC.

This chain connects TRBV20-1 to TRBJ2-7, with 13 bases fitting TRBD2. The germline V gene has CDR1 DFQATT and CDR2 SNEGSKA (reference sequence). The trim removed 5 bases at V and 5 bases at J, leaving 3 bases unmatched. CDR3 length equals 13 residues. CDR3 coding DNA: TGCAGTGCTCTCGGACTAGCGGGAGACGAGCAGTACTTC. Its protein product is CSALGLAGDEQYF.

The chain couples TRBV7-9 to TRBJ2-4; no reliable D call. Germline values: CDR1 SEHNR, CDR2 FQNEAQ (reference sequence). CDR3 size: 14 residues. Trimming took 5 bases from V and 0 from J, leaving 8 bases between them. The CDR3, as DNA: TGTGCCAGCAGCAACGGATTAGCCAAAAACATTCAGTACTTC. Translation: CASSNGLAKNIQYF.

This clonotype was found a few times. The chain couples TRBV12-3 or TRBV12-4 to TRBJ2-3, with D tentatively TRBD1 or TRBD2 (5 bases each). The CDR3 contains 16 residues. V was pared by 4 bases and J by 2 bases, with 16 bases between. The DNA for the CDR3 is TGTGCCAGCAGTTCCGGGACCTACCCAAACACAGATACGCAGTATTTT. It yields the protein CASSSGTYPNTDTQYF.

This clonotype has more than one count but fewer than ten. This chain connects TRBV28 to TRBJ2-4; D possibly uses TRBD1 or TRBD2 (5 bases each). Deletions cut 5 bases from V and 3 bases from J, with 23 bases between. CDR1 is MDHEN, CDR2 SYDVKM, per germline. CDR3 size: 18 residues. CDR3 sequence reads: CASSGKGWSGPHKNIQYF. The CDR3 nucleotides are TGTGCCAGCAGTGGAAAGGGGTGGAGCGGACCCCACAAAAACATTCAGTACTTC.

This chain joins TRBV9 and TRBJ2-1; D possibly corresponds to TRBD2 (5 bases). CDR3 length: 15 residues. V dropped 0 bases and J dropped 0 bases, with 7 bases sitting between them. Germline values: CDR1 SGDLS, CDR2 YYNGEE. The CDR3 nucleotides read TGTGCCAGCAGCGTAGTTGGGAGCTCCTACAATGAGCAGTTCTTC. As protein: CASSVVGSSYNEQFF. Full variable domain (missing parts from reference TRBV9 and TRBJ2-1): DSGVTQTPKHLITATGQRVTLRCSPRSGDLSVYWYQQSLDQGLQFLIQYYNGEERAKGNILERFSAQQFPDLHSELNLSSLELGDSALYFCASSVVGSSYNEQFFGPGTRLTVL.

This clonotype was counted between two and nine times. This rearrangement joins TRBV6-5 to TRBJ2-7; TRBD1 might be the D (5 bases). CDR1 and CDR2 from the germline V gene are MNHEY and SVGAGI. The V and J ends lost 8 bases and 6 bases respectively, with 14 bases between them. The CDR3 consists of 12 residues. Written as DNA, the CDR3 is TGTGCCAGCGGGGCGAGCCGGATCGAGCAGTACTTC. It yields the protein CASGASRIEQYF.

The V gene is TRBV5-6, the J gene TRBJ1-6; D remains ambiguous. CDR1 and CDR2 (germline): SGHDT, YYEEEE. V lost 5 bases, J lost 0 bases, and 6 bases lay in between. This CDR3 comprises 14 residues. CDR3 sequence reads: CASRFSSYNSPLHF. CDR3 nucleotides: TGTGCCAGCAGATTTAGCTCCTATAATTCACCCCTCCACTTT.

This clonotype occurred many times. For the CDR3, the DNA is TGTGCCAGCAGCCCCGAAGAGGGACTTTTGTACTACACCTTC. This sequence encodes CASSPEEGLLYYTF. This chain joins TRBV7-8 and TRBJ1-2, with a weak D call TRBD1 (5 bases). Looked up from germline, CDR1 is SGHVS and CDR2 is FQNEAQ. This CDR3 has 14 amino acids. V was cut by 5 bases and J by 10 bases, with 20 bases left in between. The whole variable domain, remainder taken from reference TRBV7-8 and TRBJ1-2, is GAGVSQSPRYKVAKRGQDVALRCDPISGHVSLFWYQQALGQGPEFLTYFQNEAQLDKSGLPSDRFFAERPEGSVSTLKIQRTQQEDSAVYLCASSPEEGLLYYTFGSGTRLTVV.

This chain links TRBV6-5 with TRBJ2-5; unclear D gene. This CDR3 contains 11 residues. In germline, CDR1 is MNHEY, CDR2 SVGAGI. Trimming removed 7 bases from V and 6 bases from J, with 9 bases in between. The CDR3 region has the DNA TGTGCCAGCACCAAAGGGCAGACCCAGTACTTC. It is translated as CASTKGQTQYF.

This clonotype was recorded a few times. The chain combines TRBV4-1 with TRBJ1-1; the D gene is possibly TRBD1 (6 bases). CDR3 size: 16 residues. Germline V gene data show CDR1 as MGHRA and CDR2 as YSYEKL. Trimming pared 0 bases from V and 4 bases from J, leaving 15 bases between. CDR3 protein: CASSQDRTGRATEAFF. As DNA, the CDR3 is TGCGCCAGCAGCCAAGATCGAACAGGGAGGGCCACTGAAGCTTTCTTT.

This clonotype appeared a few times. The chain combines TRBV15 with TRBJ2-5; the D is unclear. The CDR3 runs to 13 residues. The V gene's germline CDR1 is LNHNV and CDR2 YYDKDF (reference sequence). Trimming shortened V by 1 base and J by 2 bases, and 5 bases separated the two germline ends. CDR3 in DNA: TGTGCCACCAGCAGAGGGGGTCAAGAGACCCAGTACTTC. This translates into CATSRGGQETQYF.

This clonotype was seen more than once but under ten times. This sequence joins TRBV28 and TRBJ1-2; D perhaps matches TRBD1 (5 bases). Trimming left V 2 bases short and J 0 bases short, with 13 bases between. CDR1 is MDHEN, CDR2 SYDVKM, per germline. The CDR3 runs to 16 residues. The CDR3 sequence: CASSLGGTSTNYGYTF. The CDR3 nucleotides read TGTGCCAGCAGTTTAGGGGGGACGTCTACTAACTATGGCTACACCTTC.

This clonotype was found many times. V gene TRBV20-1 combines with J gene TRBJ1-6; no clear D. The CDR3 sequence is 13 residues long. Trimming stripped 3 bases from V and 5 bases from J, with 8 bases between. CDR1 and CDR2 (germline): DFQATT, SNEGSKA (reference sequence). The CDR3 protein is CSARGQNNSPLHF. The CDR3 bases are TGCAGTGCTAGGGGTCAGAATAATTCACCCCTCCACTTT.

The rearrangement joins TRBV12-3 or TRBV12-4 to TRBJ1-3, with D unclear. The V end lost 3 bases, the J end lost 3 bases, and 21 bases lay between the germline ends. The CDR3 is 18 residues long. The CDR3 DNA follows: TGTGCCAGCAGTTTTAACCCCCGATCCGGGCTCCTTGGAAACACCATATATTTT. It is translated as CASSFNPRSGLLGNTIYF.

V gene TRBV20-1 combines with J gene TRBJ1-2; no clear D. V was shortened by 6 bases and J by 5 bases, with 13 bases between the two germline ends. Per the germline V gene, CDR1 is DFQATT and CDR2 is SNEGSKA (reference sequence). This CDR3 is built from 12 residues. CDR3 residues: CSAEWNDYGYTF. The CDR3 DNA reads TGCAGTGCCGAATGGAACGATTATGGCTACACCTTC.

J is TRBJ2-1 and V is TRBV12-3 or TRBV12-4; TRBD2 agrees at 7 bases. CDR3 size: 15 residues. Trimming at V came to 2 bases and at J to 3 bases, leaving 4 bases not matched to a gene. Written as DNA, the CDR3 is TGTGCCAGCAGTTTAAAGCGGGACTACTACAATGAGCAGTTCTTC. It translates to CASSLKRDYYNEQFF.

Note on this clonotype: A single base separates this from a much larger clone, so it may be a read error. This rearrangement joins TRBV12-3 or TRBV12-4 to TRBJ2-3; 12 bases are shared with TRBD1. The CDR3 runs 18 residues. The CDR3: CTSSLRDRGRLSTDTQYF. In DNA form, the CDR3 reads TGTACCAGCAGTTTAAGGGACAGGGGGCGACTTAGCACAGATACGCAGTATTTT.

The chain combines TRBV4-1 with TRBJ1-6; possible D gene TRBD1, 5 bases. CDR1 and CDR2 from the germline V gene are MGHRA and YSYEKL. The V and J ends lost 1 base and 8 bases respectively, with 15 bases between them. The CDR3 runs 16 residues. The DNA for the CDR3 is TGCGCCAGCAGCCAAGTCCCCGGACAAGGGGATTCACCCCTCCACTTT. Its protein product is CASSQVPGQGDSPLHF.

In its sample, this clonotype was seen a few times. The chain employs TRBV7-8 and TRBJ1-4, with D unresolved. Germline V gene data show CDR1 as SGHVS and CDR2 as FQNEAQ. Trimming took 5 bases from V and 2 from J, leaving 12 bases between them. The CDR3 has 15 residues. For the CDR3, the DNA is TGTGCCAGCAGCCGCGCGAAGCTCACTAATGAAAAACTGTTTTTT. Protein sequence: CASSRAKLTNEKLFF.

The chain is built from TRBV18 and TRBJ1-1; tentatively, D is TRBD1 (5 bases). The germline V and J ends were trimmed by 1 base and 5 bases, with 11 bases remaining between them. The CDR3 consists of 14 residues. CDR1 and CDR2 (germline): KGHSH, LQKENI. CDR3 protein: CASSPREGTTEAFF. The CDR3 DNA sequence: TGTGCCAGCTCACCACGTGAGGGGACGACTGAAGCTTTCTTT.